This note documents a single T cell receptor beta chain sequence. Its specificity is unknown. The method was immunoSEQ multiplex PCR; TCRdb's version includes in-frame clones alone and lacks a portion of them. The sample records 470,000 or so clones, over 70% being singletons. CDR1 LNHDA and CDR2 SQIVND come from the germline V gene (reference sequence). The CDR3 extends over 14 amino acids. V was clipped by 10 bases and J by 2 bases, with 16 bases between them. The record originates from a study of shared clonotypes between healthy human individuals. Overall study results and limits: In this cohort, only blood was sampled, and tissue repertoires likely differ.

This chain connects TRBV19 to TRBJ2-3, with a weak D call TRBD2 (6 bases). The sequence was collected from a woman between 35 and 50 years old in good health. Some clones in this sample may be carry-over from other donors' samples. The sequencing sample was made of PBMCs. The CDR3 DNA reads TGTGCCACCGCCCCCGGGACTTTCACAGATACGCAGTATTTT. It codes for CATAPGTFTDTQYF. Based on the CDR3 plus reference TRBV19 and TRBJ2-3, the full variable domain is DGGITQSPKYLFRKEGQNVTLSCEQNLNHDAMYWYRQDPGQGLRLIYYSQIVNDFQKGDIAEGYSVSREKKESFPLTVTSAQKNPTAFYLCATAPGTFTDTQYFGPGTRLTVL.